The 29 T cell receptor beta chains reported below all come from one sample, sequenced in a study of T cell responses to AZD1222 COVID-19 vaccine. The data were produced by immunoSEQ multiplex PCR, yet TCRdb's version contains in-frame clones alone and is incomplete. Found here are about 190,000 clones, almost 95% of them singletons; the top ten hold roughly 8.4%. Sequenced here: peripheral blood, sampled on day 0 of AZD1222 vaccination. All receptors derive from an adult in good health.

The rearrangement joins TRBV4-1 to TRBJ1-4; 8 positions match TRBD1. From germline, CDR1 is MGHRA and CDR2 YSYEKL. The CDR3 totals 16 residues. V shed 3 bases and J 1 base; nucleotides not matched to a gene: 4. In DNA form, the CDR3 reads TGCGCCAGCAGCCATCGAGGACAGGGAACTAATGAAAAACTGTTTTTT. Translating gives CASSHRGQGTNEKLFF.

The V and J genes are TRBV6-5 and TRBJ1-1, with TRBD1 as a possible D gene (6 bases). V was pared by 4 bases and J by 4 bases, with 16 bases between. Germline V gives CDR1 MNHEY, CDR2 SVGAGI. The CDR3 is made up of 15 amino acids. The CDR3 region is CASSFFRGRGTEAFF. CDR3 DNA sequence: TGTGCCAGCAGTTTTTTTAGGGGCAGGGGCACTGAAGCTTTCTTT.

V gene TRBV11-2 combines with J gene TRBJ2-7; the D gene is possibly TRBD1 (5 bases). Germline V lookup: CDR1 SGHAT, CDR2 FQNNGV. CDR3 size: 14 residues. The V and J ends lost 0 bases and 5 bases respectively, with 11 bases between them. The CDR3 reads CASSLEGVLHEQYF. CDR3 nucleotides: TGTGCCAGCAGCTTAGAAGGGGTTCTCCACGAGCAGTACTTC.

The CDR3 region has the DNA TGCAGCGTTGGGGACACCCGCACAGATACGCAGTATTTT. It encodes CSVGDTRTDTQYF. The chain joins TRBV29-1 to TRBJ2-3; a possible D gene is TRBD1 (6 bases). Per germline, CDR1 SQVTM and CDR2 ANQGSEA. With 4 bases removed from V and 1 base from J, the gap between germline ends came to 9 bases. This CDR3 region has 13 residues.

V usage is TRBV7-6 and J usage is TRBJ2-1; D possibly corresponds to TRBD1 (6 bases). The CDR3 spans 17 residues. CDR1 and CDR2 from the germline V gene are SGHVS and FNYEAQ. The germline V and J ends were trimmed by 5 bases and 5 bases, with 22 bases remaining between them. CDR3: CASSRAPTGPLHNEQFF. The CDR3, as DNA: TGTGCCAGCAGCAGGGCCCCAACAGGGCCACTACACAATGAGCAGTTCTTC.

Only one count was recorded for this clone. V and J are TRBV5-1 and TRBJ2-2; D is uncertain. Germline CDR1 SGHRS, CDR2 YFSETQ. Trimming cost V 5 bases and J 0 bases, with 11 bases left between them. The CDR3 covers 15 residues. This chain's CDR3 is CASRGGLTNTGELFF. CDR3 DNA sequence: TGCGCCAGCAGAGGCGGATTGACGAACACCGGGGAGCTGTTTTTT.

V and J are TRBV2 and TRBJ1-3; D is unresolved. The CDR3 sequence is 13 residues long. V dropped 2 bases and J dropped 4 bases, with 6 bases sitting between them. The germline gives CDR1 SNHLY, CDR2 FYNNEI. For the CDR3, the DNA is TGTGCCAGCAGTGAAAAACGAGGAAACACCATATATTTT. The encoded protein is CASSEKRGNTIYF. Full variable domain (missing parts from reference TRBV2 and TRBJ1-3): EPEVTQTPSHQVTQMGQEVILRCVPISNHLYFYWYRQILGQKVEFLVSFYNNEISEKSEIFDDQFSVERPDGSNFTLKIRSTKLEDSAMYFCASSEKRGNTIYFGEGSWLTVV.

V gene TRBV30 combines with J gene TRBJ2-2, with D tentatively TRBD1 (6 bases). CDR3 length: 14 residues. Germline V gene data show CDR1 as GTSNPN and CDR2 as SVGIG (reference sequence). Trimming cost V 4 bases and J 7 bases, with 16 bases left between them. The CDR3 nucleotides are TGTGCCTGGACAGGGGCCCTAGCTTTCGGGGAGCTGTTTTTT. As protein: CAWTGALAFGELFF.

The sample holds a few counts of this clone. J is TRBJ2-7 and V is TRBV5-1, with 7 bases fitting TRBD1. The germline V gene has CDR1 SGHRS and CDR2 YFSETQ. After removal of 4 bases from V and 5 bases from J, the junction contained 6 bases not matched to a gene. The CDR3 consists of 13 residues. The CDR3: CASSMTGPHEQYF. CDR3 DNA: TGCGCCAGCAGCATGACAGGGCCCCACGAGCAGTACTTC. Supplemented by reference TRBV5-1 and TRBJ2-7, the full variable domain reads KAGVTQTPRYLIKTRGQQVTLSCSPISGHRSVSWYQQTPGQGLQFLFEYFSETQRNKGNFPGRFSGRQFSNSRSEMNVSTLELGDSALYLCASSMTGPHEQYFGPGTRLTVT.

The chain links TRBV3-1 (or the pseudogene TRBV3-2) to TRBJ2-5; TRBD1 might be the D (6 bases). Trimming stripped 6 bases from V and 5 bases from J, with 13 bases between. This CDR3 comprises 13 residues. In germline, CDR1 is LGHDT, CDR2 YNNKEL (reference sequence). This CDR3 reads CASRPRGLETQYF. The CDR3 DNA sequence: TGTGCCAGCAGACCCAGGGGATTGGAGACCCAGTACTTC.

The rearrangement uses TRBV11-2 and TRBJ2-4, with TRBD2 matching over 9 bases. CDR1 is SGHAT, CDR2 FQNNGV, per germline. This CDR3 spans 17 amino acids. V lost 1 base, J lost 3 bases, and 7 bases stayed unmatched. For the CDR3, the DNA is TGTGCCAGCAGCTTAGTTCGAGCGGGAGGCATCAAAAACATTCAGTACTTC. This encodes CASSLVRAGGIKNIQYF.

The chain joins TRBV27 to TRBJ2-7, with 7 bases identical to TRBD1. This CDR3 spans 14 amino acids. CDR1 and CDR2 from the germline V gene are MNHEY and SMNVEV (reference sequence). The V and J ends lost 3 bases and 2 bases, in that order; junction bases with no gene match: 4. For the CDR3, the DNA is TGTGCCAGCAGTTTTTCACAGGGGCCCTACGAGCAGTACTTC. It translates to CASSFSQGPYEQYF.

V is TRBV27 and J is TRBJ2-4, with D possibly being TRBD2 (6 bases). Germline assignment: CDR1 MNHEY and CDR2 SMNVEV (reference sequence). V lost 3 bases to trimming and J lost 0 bases, with 12 bases between them. The CDR3 spans 16 residues. CDR3 region: CASSLRGAIAKNIQYF. DNA of the CDR3: TGTGCCAGCAGTTTGCGCGGGGCGATAGCCAAAAACATTCAGTACTTC.

The gene calls are TRBV6-6 and TRBJ2-3; no reliable D call. The CDR3 spans 14 residues. With 2 bases removed from V and 4 bases from J, the gap between germline ends came to 10 bases. Germline values: CDR1 MNHNY, CDR2 SVGAGI (reference sequence). This CDR3 reads CASSYEGIPDTQYF. In DNA, the CDR3 is TGTGCCAGCAGTTACGAAGGGATACCAGATACGCAGTATTTT.

The rearrangement uses TRBV27 and TRBJ1-2, with TRBD1 matching over 7 bases. V lost 5 bases to trimming and J lost 6 bases; unmatched junction nucleotides: 9. The CDR3 loop spans 14 amino acids. Germline V gene data show CDR1 as MNHEY and CDR2 as SMNVEV (reference sequence). As DNA, the CDR3 is TGTGCCAGCAGTCGACCAGGGGGACTAGATGGCTACACCTTC. It specifies CASSRPGGLDGYTF.

This rearrangement joins TRBV6-5 to TRBJ1-2; tentative D call: TRBD1 (5 bases). Germline V gene lookup returns CDR1 MNHEY and CDR2 SVGAGI. Trimming cost V 3 bases and J 3 bases, with 11 bases left between them. The CDR3 runs 14 residues. The CDR3 loop reads CASSYNPGDYGYTF. The CDR3 region has the DNA TGTGCCAGCAGTTATAACCCGGGGGACTATGGCTACACCTTC.

Worth noting for this clone: Other nucleotide sequences in the sample specify the same CDR3. V is TRBV11-3 and J is TRBJ2-7; D ambiguous. The CDR3 is 13 residues long. V lost 1 base, J lost 4 bases, and 8 bases lay in between. Germline values: CDR1 SGHNT, CDR2 YENEEA. This CDR3 reads CASSLGVTYEQYF. CDR3 in DNA: TGTGCCAGCAGCTTAGGGGTCACTTACGAGCAGTACTTC.

V is TRBV3-1 (or the pseudogene TRBV3-2) and J is TRBJ2-2, with unresolved D. Germline V gives CDR1 LGHDT, CDR2 YNNKEL (reference sequence). Deletions cut 3 bases from V and 7 bases from J, with 6 bases between. CDR3 length: 12 residues. For the CDR3, the DNA is TGTGCCAGCAGCCATAGCCGCGGGGAGCTGTTTTTT. Amino acid sequence: CASSHSRGELFF.

This clone turned up a few times. The J gene is TRBJ1-4, the V gene TRBV13; D may be TRBD1 (5 bases). CDR1 and CDR2 from the germline V gene are PRHDT and FYEKMQ (reference sequence). V was shortened by 5 bases and J by 5 bases, with 12 bases between the two germline ends. The CDR3 contains 14 residues. The CDR3 region has the DNA TGTGCCAGCAGCCGAACGGGGGTAAATGAAAAACTGTTTTTT. It is translated as CASSRTGVNEKLFF.

The chain employs TRBV28 and TRBJ2-7, with a possible D match to TRBD1 (5 bases). Germline loops: CDR1 MDHEN, CDR2 SYDVKM. CDR3 length equals 12 residues. V was shortened by 3 bases and J by 8 bases, with 11 bases between the two germline ends. CDR3 sequence reads: CASSFQGSKQYF. CDR3 nucleotides: TGTGCCAGCAGTTTCCAGGGATCCAAGCAGTACTTC.

This chain links TRBV30 with TRBJ1-5; D is unresolved. The CDR3 covers 17 residues. The V end lost 5 bases, the J end lost 0 bases, and 20 bases lay between the germline ends. Germline loops: CDR1 GTSNPN, CDR2 SVGIG (reference sequence). In DNA form, the CDR3 reads TGTGCCTGGCCCTCCCAGCGACACACCTATAGCAATCAGCCCCAGCATTTT. Its protein product is CAWPSQRHTYSNQPQHF.

The chain employs TRBV12-1 and TRBJ2-3; TRBD2, as called in the table, went unchecked against the DNA. TRBV12-1 corresponds to a pseudogene. The CDR3 spans 16 residues. CDR3 amino acids: CASSFFLAGVTDTQYF. CDR3 in DNA: TGTGCCAGCAGCTTCTTTTTAGCGGGAGTGACAGATACGCAGTATTTT.

This clone was observed once. The J gene is TRBJ2-1, the V gene TRBV27, with a weak D call TRBD2 (5 bases). V was trimmed by 8 bases and J by 8 bases, leaving 10 bases between them. CDR3 length equals 11 residues. Germline values: CDR1 MNHEY, CDR2 SMNVEV (reference sequence). The CDR3 reads CASQSDYEQFF. CDR3 nucleotides: TGTGCCAGCCAATCGGACTATGAGCAGTTCTTC.

The chain employs TRBV15 and TRBJ2-3; 14 nucleotides align to TRBD2. Unmatched junction bases numbered 9, after V lost 0 bases and J lost 1 base. Germline lookup yields CDR1 LNHNV and CDR2 YYDKDF (reference sequence). CDR3 length equals 20 residues. The CDR3: CATSRDRGTSGRRGTDTQYF. The CDR3 DNA sequence: TGTGCCACCAGCAGAGATCGCGGGACTAGCGGGAGAAGGGGCACAGATACGCAGTATTTT.

The rearrangement links TRBV6-5 to TRBJ2-1, with D uncertain. Germline CDR1 MNHEY, CDR2 SVGAGI. V lost 4 bases to trimming and J lost 4 bases, with 11 bases between them. The CDR3 is made up of 14 amino acids. CDR3 loop: CASSSDLFYNEQFF. The CDR3 region has the DNA TGTGCCAGCAGTTCAGATCTTTTTTACAATGAGCAGTTCTTC.

The count of this clone is one. The rearrangement uses TRBV14 and TRBJ2-7; D gene uncertain. In germline, CDR1 is SGHDN, CDR2 FVKESK. The CDR3 has 14 amino acids. Between the trimmed V and J ends, which lost 3 bases and 6 bases, there was a span of 15 bases. This CDR3 reads CASSHLGQTAEQYF. The CDR3 DNA reads as TGTGCCAGCAGCCACCTCGGGCAGACGGCCGAGCAGTACTTC.

This clone was detected once. The chain couples TRBV2 to TRBJ2-3; 12 positions agree with TRBD2. The CDR3 has 16 amino acids. Germline loops: CDR1 SNHLY, CDR2 FYNNEI. The J segment lost 4 bases and the V segment lost 8 bases, leaving 10 bases of the junction unmatched. DNA for the CDR3: TGTGCCAGCCAGCCCCTGACTAGCGGGAGAGCAGATACGCAGTATTTT. Its protein product is CASQPLTSGRADTQYF.

The chain is built from TRBV10-2 and TRBJ1-5, with D possibly matching TRBD1 (6 bases). This CDR3 has 16 amino acids. Germline assignment: CDR1 WSHSY and CDR2 SAAADI. V was cut by 0 bases and J by 3 bases, with 12 bases left in between. CDR3 in DNA: TGCGCCAGCAGTGAGTCATGGGGGGGCCACAATCAGCCCCAGCATTTT. Its protein product is CASSESWGGHNQPQHF.

The V call is TRBV4-1, the J call TRBJ1-1, with D possibly matching TRBD1 (5 bases). V was pared by 2 bases and J by 0 bases, with 13 bases between. The CDR3 length is 16 residues. CDR1 and CDR2 from the germline V gene are MGHRA and YSYEKL. CDR3 sequence reads: CASSQLDTNLNTEAFF. The DNA of the CDR3 is TGCGCCAGCAGCCAATTGGACACCAATTTGAACACTGAAGCTTTCTTT.